These 26 T cell receptor beta chains originate from one sample sequenced in a study of OX40 agonist ivuxolimab in advanced cancers. Sequencing used immunoSEQ multiplex PCR; TCRdb keeps in-frame clones, though not all of them. This table holds about 57,000 clones, 65% to 85% found once. The sequences come from CD4+ or CD8+ T cells sorted from blood, collected in a trial of the OX40 agonist ivuxolimab. These receptors came from an adult with an advanced solid tumor such as melanoma, head and neck, liver or kidney cancer.

The chain combines TRBV6-6 with TRBJ2-4, with D unclear. The CDR3 contains 14 residues. The ends were cut back, 6 bases at V and 6 bases at J, with 15 bases in the middle. Germline loops: CDR1 MNHNY, CDR2 SVGAGI (reference sequence). The CDR3 region has the DNA TGTGCCAGCAGGAGCCCCAGACGATTAAACATTCAGTACTTC. Encoded protein: CASRSPRRLNIQYF.

The CDR3 coding sequence is TGTGCCAGCTTACCGGGGCTCGCGGGGGACGAGCAGTACTTC. This encodes CASLPGLAGDEQYF. V gene TRBV2 combines with J gene TRBJ2-7; TRBD2 matches at 7 bases. The junction had 12 bases not matched to a gene; V was cut back by 8 bases and J by 5 bases. This CDR3 has 14 residues. Germline values: CDR1 SNHLY, CDR2 FYNNEI.

The chain is built from TRBV7-2 and TRBJ1-2; no firm D call. Trimming cost V 4 bases and J 4 bases, with 13 bases left between them. The V gene's germline CDR1 is SGHTA and CDR2 FQGNSA. CDR3 length equals 14 residues. CDR3 sequence: CASSSTGRLYGYTF. The CDR3 nucleotides are TGTGCCAGCAGCTCCACCGGACGCCTCTATGGCTACACCTTC.

This clone was observed a handful of times. The rearrangement joins TRBV5-1 to TRBJ2-1; 7 nucleotides match TRBD2. V lost 2 bases, J lost 1 base, and 3 bases stayed unmatched. The CDR3 is made up of 15 amino acids. Germline CDR1 and CDR2: SGHRS and YFSETQ. The CDR3 spells CASSFGGSSYNEQFF. In DNA, the CDR3 is TGCGCCAGCAGCTTCGGGGGGAGTTCCTACAATGAGCAGTTCTTC.

This clone has only a few counts. At one end, the junction sequence differs from germline, possibly due to a read error. The V gene is TRBV19, the J gene TRBJ1-2; no clear D gene. Germline V gene sequence: CDR1 LNHDA, CDR2 SQIVND (reference sequence). This CDR3 has 14 amino acids. The CDR3 sequence is CASSIDQRRPAEAF. The CDR3 coding sequence is TGTGCCAGTAGTATAGATCAGAGACGGCCGGCTGAGGCCTTC. Looking up the rest from reference TRBV19 and TRBJ1-2 gives the full variable domain: DGGITQSPKYLFRKEGQNVTLSCEQNLNHDAMYWYRQDPGQGLRLIYYSQIVNDFQKGDIAEGYSVSREKKESFPLTVTSAQKNPTAFYLCASSIDQRRPAEAFGSGTRLTVV.

V is TRBV19 and J is TRBJ1-5, with 11 bases identical to TRBD1. The CDR3 sequence is 15 residues long. Germline assignment: CDR1 LNHDA and CDR2 SQIVND (reference sequence). Trimming at V came to 6 bases and at J to 1 base, leaving 2 bases not matched to a gene. The CDR3 DNA reads TGTGCCAGTAGCCGGGACAGGGGGAGCAATCAGCCCCAGCATTTT. As protein: CASSRDRGSNQPQHF.

The rearrangement links TRBV28 to TRBJ1-1; D not resolved. V lost 6 bases to trimming and J lost 1 base, with 9 bases between them. The length of the CDR3 is 13 residues. The germline V gene encodes CDR1 MDHEN and CDR2 SYDVKM. The DNA of the CDR3 is TGTGCCAGCAGCCCTACCACGAACACTGAAGCTTTCTTT. It translates to CASSPTTNTEAFF.

A single count supports this clone. The chain has TRBV15 and TRBJ1-4, with D perhaps TRBD1 (5 bases). Germline assignment: CDR1 LNHNV and CDR2 YYDKDF (reference sequence). The CDR3 consists of 16 residues. Trimming removed 0 bases from V and 7 bases from J, with 15 bases in between. This CDR3 reads CATSRDRTGISEKLFF. The CDR3 DNA reads as TGTGCCACCAGCAGAGATCGTACAGGAATTTCTGAAAAACTGTTTTTT.

The chain has TRBV21-1 and TRBJ1-4; TRBD1 is the table's D call and was not checked against the DNA. TRBV21-1 corresponds to a pseudogene. The CDR3 is made up of 18 amino acids. The CDR3 loop reads CARGSAGITDLGKEKLFF. CDR3 nucleotides: TGTGCCAGGGGGTCGGCAGGGATCACGGATTTGGGGAAGGAAAAACTGTTTTTT.

This clone was seen only a few times. This rearrangement joins TRBV4-2 to TRBJ1-1; D perhaps matches TRBD1 (6 bases). The V gene lost 4 bases and the J gene lost 4 bases, with 13 bases spanning the gap. The CDR3 sequence is 14 residues long. Per the germline V gene, CDR1 is LGHNA and CDR2 is YNFKEQ. The DNA for the CDR3 is TGTGCCAGCAGCCGTAACAGGGACGGCACTGAAGCTTTCTTT. As protein: CASSRNRDGTEAFF.

This chain uses TRBV7-8 with TRBJ2-3; D is uncertain. Germline V gives CDR1 SGHVS, CDR2 FQNEAQ. This CDR3 region has 13 residues. The ends were cut back, 5 bases at V and 6 bases at J, with 12 bases in the middle. DNA of the CDR3: TGTGCCAGCAGCCCACCCTTCCCCGATACGCAGTATTTT. Protein product: CASSPPFPDTQYF. The full variable domain, in which reference TRBV7-8 and TRBJ2-3 provide the parts outside the CDR3, is GAGVSQSPRYKVAKRGQDVALRCDPISGHVSLFWYQQALGQGPEFLTYFQNEAQLDKSGLPSDRFFAERPEGSVSTLKIQRTQQEDSAVYLCASSPPFPDTQYFGPGTRLTVL.

The V and J genes are TRBV27 and TRBJ2-1; TRBD2 matches 11 bases. The V gene end was trimmed by 1 base and the J gene end by 0 bases; junction bases not matched to a gene: 5. Germline V gene lookup returns CDR1 MNHEY and CDR2 SMNVEV (reference sequence). This CDR3 region has 18 residues. The DNA of the CDR3 is TGTGCCAGCAGTTTATATAGAACTAGCGGGAGCTCCTACAATGAGCAGTTCTTC. It yields the protein CASSLYRTSGSSYNEQFF.

V is TRBV6-4 and J is TRBJ2-2; either TRBD1 or TRBD2 may fit D (5 bases each). V was pared by 4 bases and J by 2 bases, with 5 bases between. CDR3 size: 13 residues. CDR1 is MRHNA, CDR2 SNTAGT, per germline. The CDR3 DNA reads TGTGCCAGCAGTGGGGACAACACCGGGGAGCTGTTTTTT. This codes for CASSGDNTGELFF.

The chain joins TRBV2 to TRBJ2-1; 7 nucleotides align to TRBD2. In germline, CDR1 is SNHLY, CDR2 FYNNEI. The J segment lost 6 bases and the V segment lost 6 bases, leaving 14 bases of the junction unmatched. The CDR3 totals 16 residues. CDR3 DNA sequence: TGTGCCAGCAGAGGATGGGCGGACAAGCGGGGCAATGAGCAGTTCTTC. This gives the protein CASRGWADKRGNEQFF.

This clone was detected once. The V and J genes are TRBV5-1 and TRBJ2-7, with TRBD1 matching 7 bases. Trimming cost V 8 bases and J 2 bases; bases outside gene matches: 7. Germline values: CDR1 SGHRS, CDR2 YFSETQ. This CDR3 contains 13 residues. The CDR3 bases are TGCGCCAGAGACATGGGACAGACCTACGAGCAGTACTTC. It is translated as CARDMGQTYEQYF.

Only a few counts were recorded for this clone. The chain couples TRBV7-2 to TRBJ1-4, with D perhaps TRBD1 (6 bases). Germline CDR1 reads SGHTA; CDR2 reads FQGNSA. CDR3 size: 16 residues. With 6 bases removed from V and 0 bases from J, the gap between germline ends came to 14 bases. The CDR3 loop reads CASSLGQRATNEKLFF. The CDR3 DNA reads as TGTGCCAGCAGTCTAGGACAGCGTGCAACTAATGAAAAACTGTTTTTT.

V usage is TRBV5-1 and J usage is TRBJ1-1, with 8 positions matching TRBD1. Trimming took 4 bases from V and 7 from J; bases not matched to a gene: 12. The CDR3 consists of 15 residues. CDR1 is SGHRS and CDR2 is YFSETQ in the germline V gene. The CDR3: CASSPEIRTGSEAFF. CDR3 nucleotides: TGCGCCAGCAGCCCGGAAATTAGGACAGGGAGTGAAGCTTTCTTT. The full variable domain, with the rest looked up from reference TRBV5-1 and TRBJ1-1, is KAGVTQTPRYLIKTRGQQVTLSCSPISGHRSVSWYQQTPGQGLQFLFEYFSETQRNKGNFPGRFSGRQFSNSRSEMNVSTLELGDSALYLCASSPEIRTGSEAFFGQGTRLTVV.

The chain uses TRBV12-1 and TRBJ2-1; the table's D call, TRBD2, was not checked against the DNA. TRBV12-1 is a recognized pseudogene. There are 14 residues in the CDR3. This CDR3 reads CASSFAPTSAEQFF. In DNA form, the CDR3 reads TGTGCCAGCAGCTTTGCACCTACTAGCGCTGAGCAGTTCTTC.

This clone came up once. The chain carries TRBV19 and TRBJ2-1; 11 positions match TRBD1. The germline CDR1 and CDR2 sequences are LNHDA and SQIVND (reference sequence). The CDR3 covers 15 residues. Germline trimming cut 4 bases from V and 8 bases from J; bases unmatched to any gene: 7. In DNA form, the CDR3 reads TGTGCCAGTAGTAGGACAGGGGGCGTCATAGATGAGCAGTTCTTC. Protein product: CASSRTGGVIDEQFF.

The chain has TRBV9 and TRBJ2-1; D is uncertain. With 4 bases removed from V and 0 bases from J, the gap between germline ends came to 14 bases. The V gene's germline CDR1 is SGDLS and CDR2 YYNGEE. The CDR3 loop spans 16 amino acids. The CDR3 loop reads CASSLGTHTSYNEQFF. CDR3 nucleotide sequence: TGTGCCAGCAGCCTCGGAACCCATACCTCCTACAATGAGCAGTTCTTC.

This chain uses TRBV30 with TRBJ1-1; D perhaps matches TRBD1 (5 bases). The germline CDR1 and CDR2 sequences are GTSNPN and SVGIG (reference sequence). The CDR3 runs to 15 residues. V lost 0 bases, J lost 0 bases, and 11 bases lay in between. The CDR3 DNA reads as TGTGCCTGGAGTGTACGGGGCCATATGAACACTGAAGCTTTCTTT. Its protein is CAWSVRGHMNTEAFF.

The chain recombines TRBV7-2 with TRBJ1-3; D unresolved. CDR1 and CDR2 (germline): SGHTA, FQGNSA. The CDR3 has 16 amino acids. Trimming took off 3 bases at V and 0 bases at J, with 12 bases between the two ends. The CDR3 region is CASSLLGRNSGNTIYF. The CDR3 DNA reads TGTGCCAGCAGCTTGTTAGGACGGAACTCTGGAAACACCATATATTTT.

This clone came up a few times. The chain is built from TRBV5-1 and TRBJ2-1, with TRBD2 matching 8 bases. V trimming: 0 bases; J trimming: 4 bases; junction bases outside the gene matches: 9. The V gene's germline CDR1 is SGHRS and CDR2 YFSETQ. CDR3 length: 17 residues. CDR3 region: CASSLGGLVRSYNEQFF. CDR3 sequence (DNA): TGCGCCAGCAGCTTGGGGGGACTAGTTAGGTCGTACAATGAGCAGTTCTTC.

The chain carries TRBV30 and TRBJ2-1; tentative D call: TRBD2 (5 bases). Looked up from germline, CDR1 is GTSNPN and CDR2 is SVGIG (reference sequence). CDR3 length: 15 residues. V lost 2 bases and J 5 bases, leaving 16 bases between the germline ends. The CDR3: CAWSTGLDINNEQFF. DNA of the CDR3: TGTGCCTGGAGTACTGGACTCGACATAAACAATGAGCAGTTCTTC.

V is TRBV10-1 and J is TRBJ2-7; D not certain. Trimming removed 6 bases from V and 2 bases from J, with 14 bases in between. The CDR3 has 14 residues. Germline-derived CDR1 and CDR2 are WNHNN and SYGVQD (reference sequence). CDR3: CASSRDQVTYEQYF. The CDR3 region has the DNA TGCGCCAGCAGCCGAGACCAGGTGACCTACGAGCAGTACTTC.

This chain uses TRBV5-8 with TRBJ2-5; 8 bases map to TRBD1. Trimming cost V 6 bases and J 4 bases; bases outside gene matches: 8. The CDR3 sequence is 14 residues long. Germline values: CDR1 SGHTS, CDR2 YDEGEE. Here the CDR3 reads CASNRGRLLETQYF. DNA of the CDR3: TGTGCCAGCAACAGGGGGAGGCTTTTAGAGACCCAGTACTTC.